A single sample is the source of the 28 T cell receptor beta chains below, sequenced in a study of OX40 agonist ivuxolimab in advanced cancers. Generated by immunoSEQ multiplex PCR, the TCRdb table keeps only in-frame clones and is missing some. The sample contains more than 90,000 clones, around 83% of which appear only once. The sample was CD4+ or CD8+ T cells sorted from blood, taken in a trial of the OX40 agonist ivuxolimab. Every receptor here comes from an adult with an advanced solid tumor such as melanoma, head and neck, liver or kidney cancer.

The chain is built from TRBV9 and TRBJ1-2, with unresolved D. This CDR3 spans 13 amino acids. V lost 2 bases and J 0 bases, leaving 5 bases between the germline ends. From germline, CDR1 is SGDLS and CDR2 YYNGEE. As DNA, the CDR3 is TGTGCCAGCAGCGTGGTAGCTAACTATGGCTACACCTTC. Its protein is CASSVVANYGYTF. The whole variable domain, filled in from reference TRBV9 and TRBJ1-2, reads DSGVTQTPKHLITATGQRVTLRCSPRSGDLSVYWYQQSLDQGLQFLIQYYNGEERAKGNILERFSAQQFPDLHSELNLSSLELGDSALYFCASSVVANYGYTFGSGTRLTVV.

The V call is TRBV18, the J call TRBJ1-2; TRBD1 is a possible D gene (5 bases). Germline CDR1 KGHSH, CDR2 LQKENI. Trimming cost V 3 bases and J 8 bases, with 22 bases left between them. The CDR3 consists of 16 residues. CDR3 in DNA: TGTGCCAGCTCACCTAGGTTCCAGGGTCAGGAGAAAGGCTACACCTTC. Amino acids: CASSPRFQGQEKGYTF.

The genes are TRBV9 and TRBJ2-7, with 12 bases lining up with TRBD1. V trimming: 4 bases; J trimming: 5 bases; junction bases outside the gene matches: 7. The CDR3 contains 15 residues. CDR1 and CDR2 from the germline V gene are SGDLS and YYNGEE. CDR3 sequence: CASSSQGTGGHEQYF. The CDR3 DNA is TGTGCCAGCAGCTCCCAAGGGACAGGGGGCCACGAGCAGTACTTC.

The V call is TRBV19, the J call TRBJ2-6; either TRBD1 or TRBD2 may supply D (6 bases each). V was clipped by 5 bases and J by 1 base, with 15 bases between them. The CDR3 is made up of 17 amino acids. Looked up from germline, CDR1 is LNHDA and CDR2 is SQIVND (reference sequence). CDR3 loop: CASSDPRGASGANVLTF. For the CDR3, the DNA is TGTGCCAGTAGTGATCCGAGGGGGGCTTCTGGGGCCAACGTCCTGACTTTC. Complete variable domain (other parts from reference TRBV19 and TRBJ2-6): DGGITQSPKYLFRKEGQNVTLSCEQNLNHDAMYWYRQDPGQGLRLIYYSQIVNDFQKGDIAEGYSVSREKKESFPLTVTSAQKNPTAFYLCASSDPRGASGANVLTFGAGSRLTVL.

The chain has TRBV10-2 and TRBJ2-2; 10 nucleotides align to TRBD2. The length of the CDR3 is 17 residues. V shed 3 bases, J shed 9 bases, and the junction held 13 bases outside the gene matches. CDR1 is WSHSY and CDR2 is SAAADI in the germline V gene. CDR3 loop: CASSDALAGVSPWELFF. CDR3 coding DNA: TGCGCCAGCAGTGACGCCCTAGCGGGAGTGTCGCCGTGGGAGCTGTTTTTT.

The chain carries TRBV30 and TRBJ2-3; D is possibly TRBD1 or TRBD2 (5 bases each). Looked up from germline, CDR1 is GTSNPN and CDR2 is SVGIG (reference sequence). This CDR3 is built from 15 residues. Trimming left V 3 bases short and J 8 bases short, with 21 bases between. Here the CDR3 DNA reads TGTGCCTGGAGGGGGAGACAGACGACTTATGGTACGCAGTATTTT. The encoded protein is CAWRGRQTTYGTQYF.

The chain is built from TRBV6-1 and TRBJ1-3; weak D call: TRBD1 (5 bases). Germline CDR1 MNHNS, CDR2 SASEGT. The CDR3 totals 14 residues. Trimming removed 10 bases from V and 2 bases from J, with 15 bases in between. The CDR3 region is CATIDRGAGNTIYF. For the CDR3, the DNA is TGTGCCACCATCGACAGAGGCGCTGGAAACACCATATATTTT.

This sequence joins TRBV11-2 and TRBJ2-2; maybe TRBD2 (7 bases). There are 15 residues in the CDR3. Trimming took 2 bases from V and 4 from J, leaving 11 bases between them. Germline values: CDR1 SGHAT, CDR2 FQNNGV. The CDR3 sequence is CASSLPGGRTGELFF. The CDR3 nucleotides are TGTGCCAGCAGCTTACCGGGGGGCCGCACCGGGGAGCTGTTTTTT.

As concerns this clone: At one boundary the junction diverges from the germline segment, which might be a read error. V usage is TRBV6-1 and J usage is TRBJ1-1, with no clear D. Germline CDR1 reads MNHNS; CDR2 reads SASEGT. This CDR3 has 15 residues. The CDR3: CAISESLFLNTEAFF. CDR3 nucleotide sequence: TGTGCCATCAGTGAGTCATTGTTTCTGAACACTGAAGCTTTCTTT.

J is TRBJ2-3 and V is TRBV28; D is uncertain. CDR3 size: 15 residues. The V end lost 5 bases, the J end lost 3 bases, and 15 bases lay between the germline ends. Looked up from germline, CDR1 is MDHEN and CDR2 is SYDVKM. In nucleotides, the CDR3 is TGTGCCAGCAGTGCGGCCGGTGTCAGGACAGATACGCAGTATTTT. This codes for CASSAAGVRTDTQYF.

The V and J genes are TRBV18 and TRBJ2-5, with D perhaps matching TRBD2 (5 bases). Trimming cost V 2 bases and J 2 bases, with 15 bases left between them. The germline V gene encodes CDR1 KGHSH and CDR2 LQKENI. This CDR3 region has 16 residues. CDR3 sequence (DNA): TGTGCCAGCTCACCAATGGTTCCGGGAACTCAAGAGACCCAGTACTTC. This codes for CASSPMVPGTQETQYF.

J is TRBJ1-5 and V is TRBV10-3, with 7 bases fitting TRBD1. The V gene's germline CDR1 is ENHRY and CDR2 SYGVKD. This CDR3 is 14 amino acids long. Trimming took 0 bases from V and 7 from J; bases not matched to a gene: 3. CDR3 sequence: CAISESTGEQPQHF. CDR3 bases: TGTGCCATCAGTGAGTCAACAGGGGAGCAGCCCCAGCATTTT.

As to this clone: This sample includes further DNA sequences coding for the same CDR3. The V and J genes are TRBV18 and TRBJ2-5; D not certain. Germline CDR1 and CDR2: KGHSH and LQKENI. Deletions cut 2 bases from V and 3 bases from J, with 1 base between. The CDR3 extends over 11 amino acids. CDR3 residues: CASSPKETQYF. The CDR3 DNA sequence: TGTGCCAGCTCACCAAAAGAGACCCAGTACTTC.

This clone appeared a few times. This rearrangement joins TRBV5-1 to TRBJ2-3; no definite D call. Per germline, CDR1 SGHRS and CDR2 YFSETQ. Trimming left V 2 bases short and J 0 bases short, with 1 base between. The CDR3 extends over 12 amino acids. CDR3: CASSFSTDTQYF. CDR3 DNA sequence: TGCGCCAGCAGCTTTAGCACAGATACGCAGTATTTT. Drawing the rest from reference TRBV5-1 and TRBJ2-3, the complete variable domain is KAGVTQTPRYLIKTRGQQVTLSCSPISGHRSVSWYQQTPGQGLQFLFEYFSETQRNKGNFPGRFSGRQFSNSRSEMNVSTLELGDSALYLCASSFSTDTQYFGPGTRLTVL.

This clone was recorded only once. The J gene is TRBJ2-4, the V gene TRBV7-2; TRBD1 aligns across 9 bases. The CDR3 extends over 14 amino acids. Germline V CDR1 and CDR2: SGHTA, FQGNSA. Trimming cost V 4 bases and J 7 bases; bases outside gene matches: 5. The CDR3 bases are TGTGCCAGCAGCTCTAAAGGACAGGGGAACATTCAGTACTTC. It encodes CASSSKGQGNIQYF.

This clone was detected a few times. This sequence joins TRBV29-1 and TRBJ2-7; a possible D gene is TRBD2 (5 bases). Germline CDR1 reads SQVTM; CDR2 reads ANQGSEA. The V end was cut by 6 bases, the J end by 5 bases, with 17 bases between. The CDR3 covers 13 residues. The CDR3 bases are TGCAGCGTCTACACTGGAGGAGTCCACGAGCAGTACTTC. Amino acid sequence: CSVYTGGVHEQYF.

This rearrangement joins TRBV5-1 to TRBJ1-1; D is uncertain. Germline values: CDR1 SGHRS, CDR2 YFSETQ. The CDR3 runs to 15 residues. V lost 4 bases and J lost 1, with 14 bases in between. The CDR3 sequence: CASSPEAGRNTEAFF. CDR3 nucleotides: TGCGCCAGCAGCCCTGAGGCCGGGAGGAACACTGAAGCTTTCTTT.

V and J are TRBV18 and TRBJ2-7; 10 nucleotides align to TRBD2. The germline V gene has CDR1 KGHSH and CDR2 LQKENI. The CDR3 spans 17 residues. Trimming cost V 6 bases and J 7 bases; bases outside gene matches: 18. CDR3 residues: CASSPGTAGLAPSEQYF. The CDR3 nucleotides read TGTGCCAGCTCCCCGGGTACTGCGGGACTAGCGCCCTCAGAGCAGTACTTC.

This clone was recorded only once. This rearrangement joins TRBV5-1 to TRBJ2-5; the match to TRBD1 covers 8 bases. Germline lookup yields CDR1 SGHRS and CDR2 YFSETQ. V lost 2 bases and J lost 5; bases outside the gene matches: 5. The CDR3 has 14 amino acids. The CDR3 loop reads CASSFPRQGETQYF. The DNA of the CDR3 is TGCGCCAGCAGCTTTCCCCGACAGGGGGAGACCCAGTACTTC.

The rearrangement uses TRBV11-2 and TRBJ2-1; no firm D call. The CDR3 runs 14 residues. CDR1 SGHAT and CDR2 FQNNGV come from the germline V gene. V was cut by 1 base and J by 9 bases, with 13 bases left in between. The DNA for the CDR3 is TGTGCCAGCAGCTTAGTGCCGCTGCGCGTTGAGCAGTTCTTC. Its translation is CASSLVPLRVEQFF.

The CDR3 loop is CASSRDPANYGYTF. The CDR3 bases are TGTGCCAGCAGCCGCGACCCAGCTAACTATGGCTACACCTTC. This chain joins TRBV14 and TRBJ1-2; D call uncertain. Deletions cut 4 bases from V and 0 bases from J, with 9 bases between. The CDR3 consists of 14 residues. CDR1 is SGHDN, CDR2 FVKESK, per germline.

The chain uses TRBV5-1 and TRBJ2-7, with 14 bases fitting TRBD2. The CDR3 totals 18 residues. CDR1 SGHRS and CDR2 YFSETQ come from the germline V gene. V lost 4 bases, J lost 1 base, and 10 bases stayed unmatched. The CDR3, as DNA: TGCGCCAGCAGCCTCGGACTAGCGGGAGGCACGTCTTCCTACGAGCAGTACTTC. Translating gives CASSLGLAGGTSSYEQYF.

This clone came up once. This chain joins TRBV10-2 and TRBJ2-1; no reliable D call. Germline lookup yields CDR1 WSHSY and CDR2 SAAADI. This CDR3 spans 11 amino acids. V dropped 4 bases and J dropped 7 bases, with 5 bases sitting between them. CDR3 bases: TGCGCCAGCAGTGCCAATAATGAGCAGTTCTTC. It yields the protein CASSANNEQFF.

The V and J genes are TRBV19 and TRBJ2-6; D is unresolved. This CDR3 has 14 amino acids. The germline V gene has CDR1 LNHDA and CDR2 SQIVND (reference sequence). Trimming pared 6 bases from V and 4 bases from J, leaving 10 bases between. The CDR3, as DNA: TGTGCCAGTAGGAGTAGTGGGGGGGCCAACGTCCTGACTTTC. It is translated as CASRSSGGANVLTF.

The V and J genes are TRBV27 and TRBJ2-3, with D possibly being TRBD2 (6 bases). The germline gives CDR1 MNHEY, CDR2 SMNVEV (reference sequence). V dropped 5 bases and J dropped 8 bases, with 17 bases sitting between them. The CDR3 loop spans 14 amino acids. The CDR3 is CASSTRGEAGTQYF. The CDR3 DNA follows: TGTGCCAGCAGTACCCGCGGAGAAGCGGGTACGCAGTATTTT.

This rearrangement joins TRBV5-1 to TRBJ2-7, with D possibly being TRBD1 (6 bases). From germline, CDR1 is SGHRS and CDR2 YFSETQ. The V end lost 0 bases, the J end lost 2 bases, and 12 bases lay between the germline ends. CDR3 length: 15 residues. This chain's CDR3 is CASSLEGTPAYEQYF. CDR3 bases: TGCGCCAGCAGCTTGGAGGGGACACCGGCCTACGAGCAGTACTTC.

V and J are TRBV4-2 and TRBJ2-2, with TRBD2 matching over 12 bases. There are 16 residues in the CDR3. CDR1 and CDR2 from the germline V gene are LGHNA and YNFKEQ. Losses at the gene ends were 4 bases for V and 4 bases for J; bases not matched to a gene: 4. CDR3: CASSPGLAGITGELFF. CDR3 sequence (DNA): TGTGCCAGCAGCCCCGGACTAGCGGGAATCACCGGGGAGCTGTTTTTT.

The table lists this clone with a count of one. The CDR3 DNA sequence: TGTGCCAGCAGCTTGGCCGGGGGGACACAGCCCCAGCATTTT. This codes for CASSLAGGTQPQHF. The chain employs TRBV5-6 and TRBJ1-5; maybe TRBD1 (6 bases). CDR3 length: 14 residues. V lost 0 bases and J lost 7, with 11 bases in between. Germline V gene sequence: CDR1 SGHDT, CDR2 YYEEEE.